This T cell receptor (beta chain) was retrieved from a study of post-analysis software for immune sequencing data. As for the study in general: Several disease courses (relapsing-remitting, secondary progressive and progressive-relapsing) of multiple sclerosis were included. Notes on the study in general: Compared with controls, patients showed significantly lower normalized Chao1 diversity. About five TRBV segments, including TRBV5-6, TRBV5-1 and TRBV20-1, were more frequent in patients than controls. By F measure, strong co-clustering occurred among samples prepared in the same batch.

Germline assignment: CDR1 SGHTA and CDR2 FQGNSA. V was cut by 4 bases and J by 0 bases, with 15 bases left in between. The length of the CDR3 is 16 residues. A few counts support this clonotype. What it recognizes is unknown. Built from TCR beta cDNA, the libraries had unique molecular identifiers in them. Researchers reported around 510,000 cDNA molecules coming from around 1 to 9.1 million T cells. TCRdb re-called the PCR reads through MiXCR, storing one row per CDR3 protein. The sample has about 430,000 distinct CDR3 sequences, 30% to 40% seen once. The sample was blood. The receptor comes from a girl aged 2 to 10 with multiple sclerosis. The J gene is TRBJ1-2, the V gene TRBV7-2; D gene unclear. The CDR3 protein is CASSSGPTPANYGYTF. CDR3 nucleotide sequence: TGTGCCAGCAGCTCCGGACCGACTCCAGCTAACTATGGCTACACCTTC. The full variable domain, with the rest looked up from reference TRBV7-2 and TRBJ1-2, is GAGVSQSPSNKVTEKGKDVELRCDPISGHTALYWYRQSLGQGLEFLIYFQGNSAPDKSGLPSDRFSAERTGGSVSTLTIQRTQQEDSAVYLCASSSGPTPANYGYTFGSGTRLTVV.